Below, 3 T cell receptor beta chains from the same sample are listed, as sequenced in a study of blood T cell repertoires in COVID-19. This table comes from immunoSEQ multiplex PCR, and its TCRdb copy is limited to in-frame clones, with some not included. Here the sample spans about 330,000 clones, around 83% being singletons. Material for sequencing was peripheral blood. All receptors come from a woman in her forties or fifties with acute or convalescent COVID-19.

CDR3 bases: TGTGCCAGCAGTTACCCACAAAACTATGGCTACACCTTC. This encodes CASSYPQNYGYTF. This rearrangement joins TRBV6-6 to TRBJ1-2; no clear D. Deletions cut 2 bases from V and 2 bases from J, with 6 bases between. In germline, CDR1 is MNHNY, CDR2 SVGAGI (reference sequence). The CDR3 is 13 residues long.

J is TRBJ1-2 and V is TRBV7-2; no firm D call. Germline V gives CDR1 SGHTA, CDR2 FQGNSA. This CDR3 contains 18 residues. Deletions cut 1 base from V and 7 bases from J, with 25 bases between. CDR3 coding DNA: TGTGCCAGCAGCTTAGACCCGGGGAGGTCATTAAGCGTGGGTGGCTACACCTTC. Translated, it gives CASSLDPGRSLSVGGYTF. Full variable domain (remainder filled in from reference TRBV7-2 and TRBJ1-2): GAGVSQSPSNKVTEKGKDVELRCDPISGHTALYWYRQSLGQGLEFLIYFQGNSAPDKSGLPSDRFSAERTGGSVSTLTIQRTQQEDSAVYLCASSLDPGRSLSVGGYTFGSGTRLTVV.

The rearrangement links TRBV29-1 to TRBJ2-3, with D possibly matching TRBD1 (5 bases). Germline CDR1 and CDR2: SQVTM and ANQGSEA. The CDR3 has 13 amino acids. V lost 0 bases to trimming and J lost 4 bases, with 8 bases between them. The CDR3 is CSVEDQGPDTQYF. In DNA form, the CDR3 reads TGCAGCGTTGAAGACCAGGGCCCAGATACGCAGTATTTT.